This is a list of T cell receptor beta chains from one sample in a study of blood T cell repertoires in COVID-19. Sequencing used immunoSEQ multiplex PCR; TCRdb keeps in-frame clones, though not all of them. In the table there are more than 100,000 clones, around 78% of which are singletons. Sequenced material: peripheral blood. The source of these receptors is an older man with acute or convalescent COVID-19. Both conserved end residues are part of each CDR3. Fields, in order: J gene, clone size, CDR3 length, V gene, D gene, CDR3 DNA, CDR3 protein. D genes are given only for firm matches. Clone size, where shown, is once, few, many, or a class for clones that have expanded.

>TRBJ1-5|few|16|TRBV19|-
TGTGCCAGTAGCGAATCAACAGGGATTGGGAATCAGCCCCAGCATTTT
CASSESTGIGNQPQHF
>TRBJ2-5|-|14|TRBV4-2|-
TGTGCCAGCAGCGGATCAGGGCCCCAAGAGACCCAGTACTTC
CASSGSGPQETQYF
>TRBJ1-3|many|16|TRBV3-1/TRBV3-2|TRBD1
TGTGCCAGCAGCCCGACAGGGGGCAGCTCTGGAAACACCATATATTTT
CASSPTGGSSGNTIYF
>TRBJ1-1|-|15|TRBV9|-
TGTGCCAGCAGCGCGGCCGGGACAATGAACACTGAAGCTTTCTTT
CASSAAGTMNTEAFF
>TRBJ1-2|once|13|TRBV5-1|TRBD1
TGCGCCAGCAACCCGACAGGGTTCGGAGGCTACACCTTC
CASNPTGFGGYTF
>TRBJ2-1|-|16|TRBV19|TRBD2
TGTGCCAGTAGTATTCAGTCGACTAGCAGGTACAATGAGCAGTTCTTC
CASSIQSTSRYNEQFF
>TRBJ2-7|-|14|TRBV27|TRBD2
TGTGCCAGCAGTTTGACTAGCGGTTCCTACGAGCAGTACTTC
CASSLTSGSYEQYF
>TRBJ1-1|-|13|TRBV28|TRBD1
TGTGCCAGCATCAGGGGGACTGACACTGAAGCTTTCTTT
CASIRGTDTEAFF
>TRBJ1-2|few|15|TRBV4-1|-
TGCGCCAGCAGCCAAGATACCCTCGGGGGCTATGGCTACACCTTC
CASSQDTLGGYGYTF
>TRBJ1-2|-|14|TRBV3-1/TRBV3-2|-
TGTGCCAGCAGTCCCTCAAGGGGGGGCTATGGCTACACCTTC
CASSPSRGGYGYTF
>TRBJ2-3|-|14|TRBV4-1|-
TGCGCCAGCAGCTCCGGGAAAGTCACAGATACGCAGTATTTT
CASSSGKVTDTQYF
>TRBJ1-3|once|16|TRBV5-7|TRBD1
TGTGCCAGCAGCTCGGCGAGGGACAGGGCTGGAAACACCATATATTTT
CASSSARDRAGNTIYF
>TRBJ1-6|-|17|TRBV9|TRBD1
TGTGCCAGCAGCGTGCTGGGACAGGCATCGTCCTCTTCACCCCTCCACTTT
CASSVLGQASSSSPLHF
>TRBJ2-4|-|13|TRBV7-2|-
TGTGCCAGCAGCTTATCGGGGTGGGACATTCAGTACTTC
CASSLSGWDIQYF
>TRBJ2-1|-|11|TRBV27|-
TGTGCCAGCAGTCTCTACAATGAGCAGTTCTTC
CASSLYNEQFF
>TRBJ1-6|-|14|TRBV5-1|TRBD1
TGCGCCAGCAGCTTCCAGGGGGTGGAATCACCCCTCCACTTT
CASSFQGVESPLHF
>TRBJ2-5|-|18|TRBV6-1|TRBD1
TGTGCCAGCAGTGAAGCGGTTTTTACCGGGACAGGCCAAGAGACCCAGTACTTC
CASSEAVFTGTGQETQYF
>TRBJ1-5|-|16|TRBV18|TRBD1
TGTGCCAGCTCACCCCTCGACAGGGCGACTGATCAGCCCCAGCATTTT
CASSPLDRATDQPQHF
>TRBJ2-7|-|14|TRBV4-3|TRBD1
TGCGCCAGCAGCCAGGACAGGGGAGGCTACGAGCAGTACTTC
CASSQDRGGYEQYF
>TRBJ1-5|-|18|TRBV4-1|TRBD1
TGCGCCAGCAGCCAAGTTCCCCAGGGGGCATGGAGCAATCAGCCCCAGCATTTT
CASSQVPQGAWSNQPQHF
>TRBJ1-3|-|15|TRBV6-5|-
TGTGCCAGCAGTTCTCGACTGATCTCTGGAAACACCATATATTTT
CASSSRLISGNTIYF
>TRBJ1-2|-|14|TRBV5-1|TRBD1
TGCGCCAGCAGCGCGACAGGGGGCCTCTATGGCTACACCTTC
CASSATGGLYGYTF
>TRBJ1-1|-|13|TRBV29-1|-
TGCAGCGTCGAAGACCAGTTGAACACTGAAGCTTTCTTT
CSVEDQLNTEAFF
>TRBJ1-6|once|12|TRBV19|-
TGTGCCAGTTGGGGGGGGTTCGAACCCCTCCACTTT
CASWGGFEPLHF
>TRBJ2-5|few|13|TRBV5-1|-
TGCGCCAGCAACATAGGGGGGGAGGAGACCCAGTACTTC
CASNIGGEETQYF
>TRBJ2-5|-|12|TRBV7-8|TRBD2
TGTGCCAGCAGCCGGGAGGCGGAGACCCAGTACTTC
CASSREAETQYF
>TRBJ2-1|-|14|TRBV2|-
TGTGCCAGTACTGGGACTTTCTCCTACAATGAGCAGTTCTTC
CASTGTFSYNEQFF
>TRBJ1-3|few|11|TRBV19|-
TGTGCCAGTAGCGGAGGAAAGACCATATATTTT
CASSGGKTIYF
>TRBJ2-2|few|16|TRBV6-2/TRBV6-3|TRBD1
TGTGCCAGCAGTTACCCCCCGGGACAGGTCACCGGGGAGCTGTTTTTT
CASSYPPGQVTGELFF
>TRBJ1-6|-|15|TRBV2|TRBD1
TGTGCCAGCAGTGAACAGGGGGCGGCAAATTCACCCCTCCACTTT
CASSEQGAANSPLHF
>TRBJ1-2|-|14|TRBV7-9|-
TGTGCCAGCAGCTCCTTGGACAGTCACTATGGCTACACCTTC
CASSSLDSHYGYTF
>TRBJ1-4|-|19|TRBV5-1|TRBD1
TGCGCCAGCAGCCCCAAACCGGGACAGGGTGTGGGAGAGAATGAAAAACTGTTTTTT
CASSPKPGQGVGENEKLFF
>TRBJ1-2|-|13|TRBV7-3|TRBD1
TGTGCCAGCAGTCTGACAGGGGCTGGAGGCTACACCTTC
CASSLTGAGGYTF
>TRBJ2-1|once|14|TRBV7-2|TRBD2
TGTGCCAGCAGCTCCCCGACGGGGGGGAATGAGCAGTTCTTC
CASSSPTGGNEQFF
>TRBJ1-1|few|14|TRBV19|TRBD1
TGTGCCAGTAGGGGGGACAGGGTGAACACTGAAGCTTTCTTT
CASRGDRVNTEAFF
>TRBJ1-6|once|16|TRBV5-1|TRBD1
TGCGCCAGCACCCAATTCACGGGACAGAATAATTCACCCCTCCACTTT
CASTQFTGQNNSPLHF
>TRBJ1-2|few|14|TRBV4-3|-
TGCGCCAGCAGCCAAGAGGGGACAACCTATGGCTACACCTTC
CASSQEGTTYGYTF
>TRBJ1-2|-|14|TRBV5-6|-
TGTGCCAGCAGCCATGACAGAACTAACTATGGCTACACCTTC
CASSHDRTNYGYTF
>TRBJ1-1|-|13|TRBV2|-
TGTGCCAGTACCGAAGGTCGAGGGTTTGAAGCTTTCTTT
CASTEGRGFEAFF
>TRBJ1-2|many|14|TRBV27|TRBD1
TGTGCCAGCAGTTTATCTGGGACAGGGAATGGCTACACCTTC
CASSLSGTGNGYTF
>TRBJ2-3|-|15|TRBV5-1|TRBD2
TGCGCCAGCAGCTTAAATGGACTAGCGGGAGATACGCAGTATTTT
CASSLNGLAGDTQYF
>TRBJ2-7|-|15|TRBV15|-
TGTGCCACCAGCAGAGATTTGCCCTCCCGCAACGAGCAGTACTTC
CATSRDLPSRNEQYF
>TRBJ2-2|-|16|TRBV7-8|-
TGTGCCAGCAGCTTAACCGACAGGCCGCAGTCCGGGGAGCTGTTTTTT
CASSLTDRPQSGELFF
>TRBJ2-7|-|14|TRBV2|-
TGTGCCAGCAGTGAGACGGAGGGGATGAGGGAGCAGTACTTC
CASSETEGMREQYF
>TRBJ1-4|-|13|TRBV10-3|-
TGTGCCATCTCTAGGGGGTTAGGTGAAAAACTGTTTTTT
CAISRGLGEKLFF
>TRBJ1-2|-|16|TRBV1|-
TGCACCAGCAGCCAAGATAAAGGGGATTTTAACTATGGCTACACCTTC
CTSSQDKGDFNYGYTF
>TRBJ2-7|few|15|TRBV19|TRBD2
TGTGCCAGTAGTATCTCGGCTAGCGGGGGGGTCGAGCAGTACTTC
CASSISASGGVEQYF
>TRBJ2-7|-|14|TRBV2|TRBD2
TGTGCCAGCAGCCCAACTTGGACTAGCTACGAGCAGTACTTC
CASSPTWTSYEQYF
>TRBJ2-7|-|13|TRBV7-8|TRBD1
TGTGCCAGCAGCTCCGGACAGGGGGCCGAGCAGTACTTC
CASSSGQGAEQYF
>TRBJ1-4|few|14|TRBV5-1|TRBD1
TGCGCCAGCAGCTCACAGGGGATCAATGAAAAACTGTTTTTT
CASSSQGINEKLFF
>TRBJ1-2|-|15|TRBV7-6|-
TGTGCCAGCAGCAGTCAGGGTTGGAGTCCGTATGGCTACACCTTC
CASSSQGWSPYGYTF
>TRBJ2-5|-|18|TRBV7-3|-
TGTGCCAGCAGCTTAACTTCAGGGCCCGATATTTGGGAAGAGACCCAGTACTTC
CASSLTSGPDIWEETQYF
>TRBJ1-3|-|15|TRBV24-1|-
TGTGCCACCAGTGACTCCAGGGGTTCCGGAAACACCATATATTTT
CATSDSRGSGNTIYF
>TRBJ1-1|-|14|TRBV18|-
TGTGCCAGCTCGCTCGACAGGCAGAACACTGAAGCTTTCTTT
CASSLDRQNTEAFF
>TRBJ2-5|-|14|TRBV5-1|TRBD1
TGCGCCAGCAGCTTGCTGACAGGGGAGGAGACCCAGTACTTC
CASSLLTGEETQYF
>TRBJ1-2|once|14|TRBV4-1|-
TGCGCCAGCAGCCAAGATCGTCTTAACTATGGCTACACCTTC
CASSQDRLNYGYTF
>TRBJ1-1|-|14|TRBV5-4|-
TGTGCCAGCAGCGCGACAGCTATGAACACTGAAGCTTTCTTT
CASSATAMNTEAFF
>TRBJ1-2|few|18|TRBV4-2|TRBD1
TGTGCCAGCAGCCATGTCATTGGGACAGGGCGGGGGGACTATGGCTACACCTTC
CASSHVIGTGRGDYGYTF